This T cell receptor beta chain was recovered during a study of OX40 agonist ivuxolimab in advanced cancers. CDR1 and CDR2 from the germline V gene are SGDLS and YYNGEE. Trimming at V came to 1 base and at J to 1 base, leaving 10 bases not matched to a gene. The CDR3 totals 18 residues. Libraries were prepared by immunoSEQ multiplex PCR; TCRdb keeps only in-frame clonotypes and omits some of them. The data hold 48,000 or so clones, with around 80% observed a single time. The chain uses TRBV9 and TRBJ1-1, with 10 nucleotides matching TRBD1. The sequence derives from an adult with an advanced solid tumor such as melanoma, head and neck, liver or kidney cancer. Here the sequenced sample was CD4+ or CD8+ T cells sorted from blood, taken in a trial of the OX40 agonist ivuxolimab. CDR3 loop: CASSVSSRQGAPNTEAFF. In DNA form, the CDR3 reads TGTGCCAGCAGCGTATCCTCCCGACAGGGGGCCCCGAACACTGAAGCTTTCTTT.